The present T cell receptor (beta chain) was sequenced within a study of technical replicates of blood from a few donors. Only in-frame clones appear in the TCRdb table, and some are missing; sequencing was by immunoSEQ multiplex PCR. This sample has approximately 80,000 clones; over 75% occur once, and the top ten carry 0.35% to 0.5%. Trimming shortened V by 5 bases and J by 7 bases, and 14 bases separated the two germline ends. The length of the CDR3 is 13 residues. CDR1 is LNHDA and CDR2 is SQIVND in the germline V gene (reference sequence). Sequencing input: T cells isolated from PBMCs. This clonotype was obtained from a human donor in good health. This chain links TRBV19 with TRBJ1-2; D is unresolved. The CDR3 protein is CASSWEPGLGYTF. CDR3 in DNA: TGTGCCAGTAGTTGGGAACCCGGACTTGGCTACACCTTC.